Many counts were recorded for the clone carrying this T cell receptor (beta chain). Its antigen is unknown. This sample was taken from a study of T cell repertoires in cytomegalovirus infection. The study's findings and limits: Carriers of CMV and the relevant HLA type were discriminated by public TCR beta frequency. Clonotypes of TCR beta that were HLA-C-restricted and CMV-specific dominated the ex vivo response.

V lost 5 bases and J lost 4; bases outside the gene matches: 7. Germline V gene lookup returns CDR1 SGHTA and CDR2 FQGNSA. This CDR3 is 14 amino acids long. Using its own MiXCR run on the reads, TCRdb lists one record per CDR3 protein. The repertoire holds 200,000 to 300,000 distinct CDR3 sequences, with 9% to 15% as singletons. This receptor was identified in a human donor in good health (CMV status not recorded). Some clones in this sample may be carry-over from other donors' samples. The chain is built from TRBV7-2 and TRBJ1-1; 7 bases map to TRBD1. Sequenced sample: PBMCs. The CDR3 spells CASSQQGQFTEAFF. The CDR3 bases are TGTGCCAGCAGCCAACAGGGGCAGTTCACTGAAGCTTTCTTT. The complete variable domain, with remaining parts taken from reference TRBV7-2 and TRBJ1-1, reads GAGVSQSPSNKVTEKGKDVELRCDPISGHTALYWYRQSLGQGLEFLIYFQGNSAPDKSGLPSDRFSAERTGGSVSTLTIQRTQQEDSAVYLCASSQQGQFTEAFFGQGTRLTVV.